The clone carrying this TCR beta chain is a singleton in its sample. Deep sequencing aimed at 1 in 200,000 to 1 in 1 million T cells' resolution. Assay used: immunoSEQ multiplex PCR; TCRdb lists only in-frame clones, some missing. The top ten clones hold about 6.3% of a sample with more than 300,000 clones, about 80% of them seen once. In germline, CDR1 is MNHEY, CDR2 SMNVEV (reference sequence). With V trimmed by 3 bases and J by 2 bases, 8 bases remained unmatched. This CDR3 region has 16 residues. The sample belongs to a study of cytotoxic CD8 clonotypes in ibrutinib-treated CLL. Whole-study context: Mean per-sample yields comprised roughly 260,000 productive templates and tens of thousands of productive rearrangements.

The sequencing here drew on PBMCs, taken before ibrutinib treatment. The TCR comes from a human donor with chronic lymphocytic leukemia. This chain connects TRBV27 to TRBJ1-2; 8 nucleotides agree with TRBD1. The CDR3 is CASSFRPGTGNYGYTF. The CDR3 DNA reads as TGTGCCAGCAGTTTTCGACCCGGGACAGGCAACTATGGCTACACCTTC.